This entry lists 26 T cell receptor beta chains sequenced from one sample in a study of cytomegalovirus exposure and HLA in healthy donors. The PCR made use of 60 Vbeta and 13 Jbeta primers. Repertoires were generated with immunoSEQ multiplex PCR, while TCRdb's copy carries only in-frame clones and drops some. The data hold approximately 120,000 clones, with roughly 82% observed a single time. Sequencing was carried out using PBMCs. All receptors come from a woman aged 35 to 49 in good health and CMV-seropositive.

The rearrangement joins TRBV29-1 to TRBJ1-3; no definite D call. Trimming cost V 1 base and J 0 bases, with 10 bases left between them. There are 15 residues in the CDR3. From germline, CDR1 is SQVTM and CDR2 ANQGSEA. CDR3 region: CSVEGAALSGNTIYF. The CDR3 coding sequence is TGCAGCGTTGAAGGAGCGGCGCTCTCTGGAAACACCATATATTTT.

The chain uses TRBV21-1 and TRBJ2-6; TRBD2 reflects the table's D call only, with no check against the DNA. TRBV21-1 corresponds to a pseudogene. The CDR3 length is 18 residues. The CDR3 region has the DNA TGTGCCAGCAGCTCCAATAGCGGGAGGGCCTTTGGGGCCAACGTCCTGACTTTC. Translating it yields CASSSNSGRAFGANVLTF.

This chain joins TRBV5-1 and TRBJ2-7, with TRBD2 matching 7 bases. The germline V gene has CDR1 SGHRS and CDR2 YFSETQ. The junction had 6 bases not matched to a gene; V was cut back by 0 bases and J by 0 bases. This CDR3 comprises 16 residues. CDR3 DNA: TGCGCCAGCAGCTTGGCCCCTAGCGGCCTCTCCTACGAGCAGTACTTC. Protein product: CASSLAPSGLSYEQYF. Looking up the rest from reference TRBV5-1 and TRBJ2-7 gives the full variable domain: KAGVTQTPRYLIKTRGQQVTLSCSPISGHRSVSWYQQTPGQGLQFLFEYFSETQRNKGNFPGRFSGRQFSNSRSEMNVSTLELGDSALYLCASSLAPSGLSYEQYFGPGTRLTVT.

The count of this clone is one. CDR3 protein: CASSHQGPGDTQYF. In DNA form, the CDR3 reads TGTGCCAGCAGCCATCAGGGGCCCGGGGATACGCAGTATTTT. The J gene is TRBJ2-3, the V gene TRBV5-6; a weak D match, TRBD1 (6 bases). Trimming took 4 bases from V and 6 from J, leaving 15 bases between them. CDR3 length: 14 amino acids. The V gene's germline CDR1 is SGHDT and CDR2 YYEEEE. Variable domain in full (rest from reference TRBV5-6 and TRBJ2-3): DAGVTQSPTHLIKTRGQQVTLRCSPKSGHDTVSWYQQALGQGPQFIFQYYEEEERQRGNFPDRFSGHQFPNYSSELNVNALLLGDSALYLCASSHQGPGDTQYFGPGTRLTVL.

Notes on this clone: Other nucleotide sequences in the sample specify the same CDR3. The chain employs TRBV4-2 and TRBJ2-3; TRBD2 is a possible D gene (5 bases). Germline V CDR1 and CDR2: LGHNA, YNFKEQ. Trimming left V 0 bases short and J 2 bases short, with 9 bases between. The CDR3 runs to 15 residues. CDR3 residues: CASSQDRRITDTQYF. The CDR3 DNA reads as TGTGCCAGCAGCCAAGATCGGAGGATCACAGATACGCAGTATTTT.

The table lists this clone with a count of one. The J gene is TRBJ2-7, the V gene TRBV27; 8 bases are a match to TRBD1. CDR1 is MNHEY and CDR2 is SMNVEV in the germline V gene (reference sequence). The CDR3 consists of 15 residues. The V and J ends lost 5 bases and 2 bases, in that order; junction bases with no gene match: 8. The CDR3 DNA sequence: TGTGCCAGCAGTCGGACGACAGGGGTCCCCTACGAGCAGTACTTC. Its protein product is CASSRTTGVPYEQYF.

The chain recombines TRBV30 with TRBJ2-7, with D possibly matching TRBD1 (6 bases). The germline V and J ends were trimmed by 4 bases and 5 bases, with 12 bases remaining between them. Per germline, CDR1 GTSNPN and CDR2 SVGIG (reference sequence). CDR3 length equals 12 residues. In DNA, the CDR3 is TGTGCCTGGACTCGAACAGGGAACGAGCAGTACTTC. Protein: CAWTRTGNEQYF.

For the CDR3, the DNA is TGTGCCATCAGTGGAAGCGGTCTCTCCTACGAGCAGTACTTC. As protein: CAISGSGLSYEQYF. This chain uses TRBV10-3 with TRBJ2-7, with D perhaps matching TRBD2 (5 bases). The CDR3 totals 14 residues. V dropped 4 bases and J dropped 0 bases, with 10 bases sitting between them. Germline V gene lookup returns CDR1 ENHRY and CDR2 SYGVKD.

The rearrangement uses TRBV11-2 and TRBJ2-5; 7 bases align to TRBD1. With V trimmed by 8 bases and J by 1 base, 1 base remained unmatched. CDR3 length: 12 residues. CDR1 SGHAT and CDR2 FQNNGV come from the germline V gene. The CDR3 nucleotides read TGTGCCAGCCGACAGGGCCAAGAGACCCAGTACTTC. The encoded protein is CASRQGQETQYF.

For the CDR3, the DNA is TGTGCCTGGAAGTTGGGACTTTCGAACACCGGGGAGCTGTTTTTT. Translation: CAWKLGLSNTGELFF. V usage is TRBV30 and J usage is TRBJ2-2; tentative D call: TRBD2 (6 bases). Trimming cost V 4 bases and J 0 bases, with 12 bases left between them. CDR1 is GTSNPN and CDR2 is SVGIG in the germline V gene (reference sequence). The CDR3 consists of 15 residues.

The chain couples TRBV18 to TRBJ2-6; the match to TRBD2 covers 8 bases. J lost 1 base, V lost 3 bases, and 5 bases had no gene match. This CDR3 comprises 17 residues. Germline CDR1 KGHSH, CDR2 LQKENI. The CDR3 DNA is TGTGCCAGCTCACCCGCCCGGGGGGGGTCTGGGGCCAACGTCCTGACTTTC. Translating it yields CASSPARGGSGANVLTF.

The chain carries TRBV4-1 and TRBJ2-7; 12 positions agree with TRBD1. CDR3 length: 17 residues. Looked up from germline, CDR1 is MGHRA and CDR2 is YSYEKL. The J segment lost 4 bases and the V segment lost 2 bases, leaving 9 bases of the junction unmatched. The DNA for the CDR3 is TGCGCCAGCAGCCAAACTCCTCCGGGACAGGGGGCATACGAGCAGTACTTC. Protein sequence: CASSQTPPGQGAYEQYF.

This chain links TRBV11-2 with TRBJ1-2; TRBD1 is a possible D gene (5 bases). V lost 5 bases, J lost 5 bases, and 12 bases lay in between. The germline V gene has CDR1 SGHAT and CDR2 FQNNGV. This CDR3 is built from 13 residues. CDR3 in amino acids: CASSRDSSYGYTF. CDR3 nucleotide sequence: TGTGCCAGCAGCCGTGACAGCTCATATGGCTACACCTTC.

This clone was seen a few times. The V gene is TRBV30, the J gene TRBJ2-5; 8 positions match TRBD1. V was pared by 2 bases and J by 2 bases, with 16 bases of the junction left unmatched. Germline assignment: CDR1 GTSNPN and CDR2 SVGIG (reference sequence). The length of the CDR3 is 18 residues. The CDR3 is CAWSLRRLRTGKQETQYF. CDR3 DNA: TGTGCCTGGAGTTTACGACGGCTCCGGACAGGGAAACAAGAGACCCAGTACTTC.

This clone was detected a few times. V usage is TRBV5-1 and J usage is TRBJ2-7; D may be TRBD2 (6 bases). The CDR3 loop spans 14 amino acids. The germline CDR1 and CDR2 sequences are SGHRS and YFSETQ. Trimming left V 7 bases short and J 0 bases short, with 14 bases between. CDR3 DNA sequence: TGCGCCAGCGGTGGGCGGGACGGCTCCTACGAGCAGTACTTC. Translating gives CASGGRDGSYEQYF.

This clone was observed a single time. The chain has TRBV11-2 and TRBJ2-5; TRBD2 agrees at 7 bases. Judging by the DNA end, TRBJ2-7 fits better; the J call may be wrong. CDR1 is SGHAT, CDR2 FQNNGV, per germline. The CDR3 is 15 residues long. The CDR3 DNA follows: TGTGCCAGCAGCCATACCCCTAGCGGAATCTACGAGCAGTACTTC. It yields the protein CASSHTPSGIYEQYF.

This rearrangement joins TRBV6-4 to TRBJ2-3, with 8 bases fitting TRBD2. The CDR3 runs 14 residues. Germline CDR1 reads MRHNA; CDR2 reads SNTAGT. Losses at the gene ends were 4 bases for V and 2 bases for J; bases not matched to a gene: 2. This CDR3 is CASSVSGTTDTQYF. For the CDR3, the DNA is TGTGCCAGCAGTGTTAGCGGGACCACAGATACGCAGTATTTT.

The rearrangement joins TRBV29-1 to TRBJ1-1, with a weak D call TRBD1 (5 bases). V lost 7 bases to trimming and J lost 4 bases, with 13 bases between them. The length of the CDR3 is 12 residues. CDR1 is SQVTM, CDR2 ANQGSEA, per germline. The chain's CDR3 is CSAGRGGTEAFF. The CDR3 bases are TGCAGCGCCGGCCGGGGGGGCACTGAAGCTTTCTTT.

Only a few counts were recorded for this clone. The CDR3 region has the DNA TGTGCCAGCAGCCGACAGGGGATACCAGATACGCAGTATTTT. Protein sequence: CASSRQGIPDTQYF. The genes are TRBV28 and TRBJ2-3; 8 positions match TRBD1. With V trimmed by 6 bases and J by 4 bases, 6 bases remained unmatched. The CDR3 extends over 14 amino acids. Germline lookup yields CDR1 MDHEN and CDR2 SYDVKM. The whole variable domain, remainder taken from reference TRBV28 and TRBJ2-3, is DVKVTQSSRYLVKRTGEKVFLECVQDMDHENMFWYRQDPGLGLRLIYFSYDVKMKEKGDIPEGYSVSREKKERFSLILESASTNQTSMYLCASSRQGIPDTQYFGPGTRLTVL.

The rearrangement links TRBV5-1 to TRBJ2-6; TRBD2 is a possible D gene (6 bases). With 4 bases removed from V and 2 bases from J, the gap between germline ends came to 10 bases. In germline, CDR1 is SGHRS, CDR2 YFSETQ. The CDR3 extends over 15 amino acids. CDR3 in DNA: TGCGCCAGCAGCCTCGGGACTGCTGGGGCCAACGTCCTGACTTTC. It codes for CASSLGTAGANVLTF.

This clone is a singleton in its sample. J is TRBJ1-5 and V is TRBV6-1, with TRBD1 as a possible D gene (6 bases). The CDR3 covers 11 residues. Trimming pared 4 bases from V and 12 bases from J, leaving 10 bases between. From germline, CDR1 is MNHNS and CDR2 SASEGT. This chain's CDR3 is CASSGRTVQHF. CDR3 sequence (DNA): TGTGCCAGCAGTGGGCGGACAGTCCAGCATTTT.

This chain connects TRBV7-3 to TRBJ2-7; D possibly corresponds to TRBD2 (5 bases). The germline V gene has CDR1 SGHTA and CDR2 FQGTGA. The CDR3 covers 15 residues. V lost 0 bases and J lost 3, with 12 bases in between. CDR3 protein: CASSLTRAANYEQYF. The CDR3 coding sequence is TGTGCCAGCAGCTTAACGAGAGCGGCAAACTACGAGCAGTACTTC.

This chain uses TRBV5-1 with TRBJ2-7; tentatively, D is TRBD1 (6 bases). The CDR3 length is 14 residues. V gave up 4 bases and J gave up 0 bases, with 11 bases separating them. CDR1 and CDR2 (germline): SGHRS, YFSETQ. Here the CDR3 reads CASSRDISSYEQYF. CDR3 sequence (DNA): TGCGCCAGCAGCCGGGACATCAGCTCCTACGAGCAGTACTTC.

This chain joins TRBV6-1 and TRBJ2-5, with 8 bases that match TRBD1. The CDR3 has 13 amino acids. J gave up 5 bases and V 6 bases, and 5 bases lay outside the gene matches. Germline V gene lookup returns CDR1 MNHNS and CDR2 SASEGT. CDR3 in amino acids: CASRDRGGETQYF. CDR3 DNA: TGTGCCAGCAGAGACAGGGGCGGGGAGACCCAGTACTTC.

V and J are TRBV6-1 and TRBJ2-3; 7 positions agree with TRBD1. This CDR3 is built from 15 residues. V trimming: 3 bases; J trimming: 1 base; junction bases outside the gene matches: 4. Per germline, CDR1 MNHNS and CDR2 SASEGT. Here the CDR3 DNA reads TGTGCCAGCAGTGACTTTACAGGGGGCACAGATACGCAGTATTTT. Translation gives CASSDFTGGTDTQYF.

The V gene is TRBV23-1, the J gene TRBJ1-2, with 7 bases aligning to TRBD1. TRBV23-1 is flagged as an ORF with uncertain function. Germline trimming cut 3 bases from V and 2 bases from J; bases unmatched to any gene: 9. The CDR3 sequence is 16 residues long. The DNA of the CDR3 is TGCGCCAGCAGTCATTACGGACAGGCTTTGAACTATGGCTACACCTTC. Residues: CASSHYGQALNYGYTF.